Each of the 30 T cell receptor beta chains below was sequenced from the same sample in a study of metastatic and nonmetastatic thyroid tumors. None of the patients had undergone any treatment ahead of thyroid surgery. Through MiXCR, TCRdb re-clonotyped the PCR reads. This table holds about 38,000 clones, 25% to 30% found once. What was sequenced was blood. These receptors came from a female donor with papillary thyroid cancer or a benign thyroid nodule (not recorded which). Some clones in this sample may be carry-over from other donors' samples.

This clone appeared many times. Here the CDR3 reads CASSQGDRGNYGYTF. The CDR3 bases are TGCGCCAGCAGCCAAGGGGACAGGGGTAACTATGGCTACACCTTC. The V call is TRBV4-1, the J call TRBJ1-2, with 10 bases that match TRBD1. Germline V CDR1 and CDR2: MGHRA, YSYEKL. The CDR3 is 15 amino acids. The trim removed 1 base at V and 1 base at J, leaving 0 bases unmatched.

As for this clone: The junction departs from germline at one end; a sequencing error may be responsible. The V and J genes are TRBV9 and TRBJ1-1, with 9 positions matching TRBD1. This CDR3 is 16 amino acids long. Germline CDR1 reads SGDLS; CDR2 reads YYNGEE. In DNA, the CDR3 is TGTGCCGGCAGAAGATCCGGGACAGGGTATTCCGCCGGCGCTTTCTTT. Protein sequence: CAGRRSGTGYSAGAFF.

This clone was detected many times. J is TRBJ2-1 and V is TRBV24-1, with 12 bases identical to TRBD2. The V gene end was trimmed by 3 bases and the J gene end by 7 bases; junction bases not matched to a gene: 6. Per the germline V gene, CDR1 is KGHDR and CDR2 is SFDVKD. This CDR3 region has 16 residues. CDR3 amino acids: CATSDPSGRAGNEQFF. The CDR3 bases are TGTGCCACCAGTGATCCTAGCGGGAGGGCCGGGAATGAGCAGTTCTTC.

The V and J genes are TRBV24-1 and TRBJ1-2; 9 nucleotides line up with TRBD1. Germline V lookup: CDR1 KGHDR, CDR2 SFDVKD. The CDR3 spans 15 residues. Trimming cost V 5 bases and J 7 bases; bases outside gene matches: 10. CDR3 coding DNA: TGTGCCACCAGTGGCGGGGACAGGGAGTCGGGTGGCTACACCTTC. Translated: CATSGGDRESGGYTF.

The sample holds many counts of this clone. The CDR3: CASSYRTSSARPDEQFF. The DNA of the CDR3 is TGTGCCAGCAGTTACCGAACTTCTAGCGCCCGCCCCGATGAGCAGTTCTTC. This rearrangement joins TRBV6-5 to TRBJ2-1; TRBD2 is a possible D gene (6 bases). V gave up 2 bases and J gave up 8 bases, with 22 bases separating them. The CDR3 is 17 residues long. CDR1 is MNHEY and CDR2 is SVGAGI in the germline V gene.

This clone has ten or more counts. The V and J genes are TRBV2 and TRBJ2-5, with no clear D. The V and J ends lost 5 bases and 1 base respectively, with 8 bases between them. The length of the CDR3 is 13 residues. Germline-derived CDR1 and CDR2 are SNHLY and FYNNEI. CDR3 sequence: CASSYTPQETQYF. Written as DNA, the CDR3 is TGTGCCAGCAGTTACACCCCCCAAGAGACCCAGTACTTC.

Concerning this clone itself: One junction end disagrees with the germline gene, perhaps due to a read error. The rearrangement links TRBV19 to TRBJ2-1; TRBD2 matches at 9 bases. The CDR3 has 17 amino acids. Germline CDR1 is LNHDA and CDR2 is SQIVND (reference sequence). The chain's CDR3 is CASSIGLAGWRYNDQFF. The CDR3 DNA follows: TGTGCCAGTAGTATCGGCCTAGCGGGATGGCGCTACAATGATCAGTTCTTC. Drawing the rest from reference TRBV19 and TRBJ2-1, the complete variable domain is DGGITQSPKYLFRKEGQNVTLSCEQNLNHDAMYWYRQDPGQGLRLIYYSQIVNDFQKGDIAEGYSVSREKKESFPLTVTSAQKNPTAFYLCASSIGLAGWRYNDQFFGPGTRLTVL.

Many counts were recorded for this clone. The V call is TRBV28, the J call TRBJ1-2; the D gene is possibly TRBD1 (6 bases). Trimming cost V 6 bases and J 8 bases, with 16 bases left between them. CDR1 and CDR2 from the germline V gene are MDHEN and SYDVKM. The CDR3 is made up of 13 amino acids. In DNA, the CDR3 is TGTGCCAGCAGGCGGGGGGGCGAAGTCGGCTACACCTTC. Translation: CASRRGGEVGYTF.

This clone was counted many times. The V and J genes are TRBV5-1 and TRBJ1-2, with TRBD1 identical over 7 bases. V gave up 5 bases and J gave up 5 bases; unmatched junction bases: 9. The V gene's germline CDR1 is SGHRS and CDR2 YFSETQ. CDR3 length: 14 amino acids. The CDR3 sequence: CASSDPGQPYGYTF. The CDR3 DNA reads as TGCGCCAGCAGTGATCCGGGACAGCCATATGGCTACACCTTC.

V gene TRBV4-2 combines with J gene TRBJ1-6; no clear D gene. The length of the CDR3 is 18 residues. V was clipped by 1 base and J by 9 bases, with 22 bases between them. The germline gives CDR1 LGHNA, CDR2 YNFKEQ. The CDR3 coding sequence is TGTGCCAGCAGCCAAGTTCCATTACGAGAGGGCCCTGGTTCACCCCTCCACTTT. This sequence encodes CASSQVPLREGPGSPLHF.

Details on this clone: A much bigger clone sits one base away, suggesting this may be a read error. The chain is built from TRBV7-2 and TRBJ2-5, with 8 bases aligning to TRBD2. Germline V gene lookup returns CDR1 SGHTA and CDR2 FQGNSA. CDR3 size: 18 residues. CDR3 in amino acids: CASSLARYGLGAGETRYF. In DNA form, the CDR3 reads TGTGCCAGCAGCTTAGCAAGATATGGACTCGGAGCGGGAGAGACCCGGTACTTC.

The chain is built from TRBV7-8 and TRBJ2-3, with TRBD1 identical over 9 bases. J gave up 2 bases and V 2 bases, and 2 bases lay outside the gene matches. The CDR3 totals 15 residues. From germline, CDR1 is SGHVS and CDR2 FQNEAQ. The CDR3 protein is CASSLWTGATDTQYF. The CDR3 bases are TGTGCCAGCAGCTTATGGACAGGGGCCACAGATACGCAGTATTTT. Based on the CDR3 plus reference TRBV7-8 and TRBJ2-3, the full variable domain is GAGVSQSPRYKVAKRGQDVALRCDPISGHVSLFWYQQALGQGPEFLTYFQNEAQLDKSGLPSDRFFAERPEGSVSTLKIQRTQQEDSAVYLCASSLWTGATDTQYFGPGTRLTVL.

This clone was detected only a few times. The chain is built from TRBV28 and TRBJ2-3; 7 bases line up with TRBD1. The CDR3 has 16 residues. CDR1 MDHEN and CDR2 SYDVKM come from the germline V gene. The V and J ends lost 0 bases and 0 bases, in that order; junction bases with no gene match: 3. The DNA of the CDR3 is TGTGCCAGCAGTTTATGGGGGACAGATAGCACAGATACGCAGTATTTT. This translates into CASSLWGTDSTDTQYF.

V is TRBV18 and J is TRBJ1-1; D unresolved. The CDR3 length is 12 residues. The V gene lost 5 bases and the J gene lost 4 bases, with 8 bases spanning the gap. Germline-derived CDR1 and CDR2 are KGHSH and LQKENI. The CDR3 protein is CASSGGSTEAFF. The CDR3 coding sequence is TGTGCCAGCTCAGGCGGGAGCACTGAAGCTTTCTTT.

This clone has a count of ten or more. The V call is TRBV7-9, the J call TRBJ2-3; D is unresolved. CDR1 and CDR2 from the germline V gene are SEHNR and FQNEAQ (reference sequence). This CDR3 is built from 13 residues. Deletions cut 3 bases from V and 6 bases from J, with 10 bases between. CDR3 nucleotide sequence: TGTGCCAGCAGCTTTAGTTTCAGTGATACGCAGTATTTT. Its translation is CASSFSFSDTQYF.

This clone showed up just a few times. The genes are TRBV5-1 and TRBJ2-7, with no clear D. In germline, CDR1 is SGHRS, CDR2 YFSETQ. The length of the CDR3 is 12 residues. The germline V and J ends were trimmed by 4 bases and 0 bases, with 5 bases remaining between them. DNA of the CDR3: TGCGCCAGCAGCCCGTCCTCCTACGAGCAGTACTTC. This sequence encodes CASSPSSYEQYF.

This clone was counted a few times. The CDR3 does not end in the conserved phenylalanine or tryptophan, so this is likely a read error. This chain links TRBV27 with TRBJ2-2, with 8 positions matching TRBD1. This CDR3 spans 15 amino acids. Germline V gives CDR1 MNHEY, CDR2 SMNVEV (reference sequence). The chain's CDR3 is CASSSRGRTTVELFS. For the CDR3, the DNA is TGTGCCAGCAGTTCCAGGGGGCGCACGACCGTGGAGCTGTTTTCT.

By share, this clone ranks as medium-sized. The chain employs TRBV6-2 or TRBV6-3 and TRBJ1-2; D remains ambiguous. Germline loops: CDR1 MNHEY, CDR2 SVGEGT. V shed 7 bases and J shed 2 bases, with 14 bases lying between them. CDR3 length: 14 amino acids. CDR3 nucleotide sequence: TGTGCCAGCACTTTAATGCCGGGGAACTATGGCTACACCTTC. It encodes CASTLMPGNYGYTF.

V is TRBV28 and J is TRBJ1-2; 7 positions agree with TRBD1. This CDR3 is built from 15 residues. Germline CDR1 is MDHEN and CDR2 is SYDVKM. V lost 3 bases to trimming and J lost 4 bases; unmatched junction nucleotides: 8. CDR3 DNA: TGTGCCAGCAGTTTCGCTTACAGGGGCCTCTATGGCTACACCTTC. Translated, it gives CASSFAYRGLYGYTF.

The chain's CDR3 is CASSPKATSGRDNEQFF. CDR3 nucleotides: TGTGCCAGCAGTCCTAAGGCGACTAGCGGGAGAGACAATGAGCAGTTCTTC. The V gene is TRBV12-3 or TRBV12-4, the J gene TRBJ2-1; 12 nucleotides agree with TRBD2. The CDR3 is 17 residues long. The V gene end was trimmed by 5 bases and the J gene end by 5 bases; junction bases not matched to a gene: 10.

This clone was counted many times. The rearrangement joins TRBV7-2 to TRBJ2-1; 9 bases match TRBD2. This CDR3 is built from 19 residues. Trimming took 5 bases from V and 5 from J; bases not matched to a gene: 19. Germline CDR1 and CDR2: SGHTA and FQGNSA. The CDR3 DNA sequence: TGTGCCAGCAGCGCCGGCAGAAGAGCGGGAGGATTTCCCCACAATGAGCAGTTCTTC. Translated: CASSAGRRAGGFPHNEQFF. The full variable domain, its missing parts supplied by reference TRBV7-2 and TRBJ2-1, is GAGVSQSPSNKVTEKGKDVELRCDPISGHTALYWYRQSLGQGLEFLIYFQGNSAPDKSGLPSDRFSAERTGGSVSTLTIQRTQQEDSAVYLCASSAGRRAGGFPHNEQFFGPGTRLTVL.

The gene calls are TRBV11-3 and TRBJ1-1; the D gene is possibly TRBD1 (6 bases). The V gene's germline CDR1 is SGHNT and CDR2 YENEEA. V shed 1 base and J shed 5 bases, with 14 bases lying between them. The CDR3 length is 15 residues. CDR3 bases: TGTGCCAGCAGCTTAGCTCCGGGGGCGCGGACTGAAGCTTTCTTT. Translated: CASSLAPGARTEAFF.

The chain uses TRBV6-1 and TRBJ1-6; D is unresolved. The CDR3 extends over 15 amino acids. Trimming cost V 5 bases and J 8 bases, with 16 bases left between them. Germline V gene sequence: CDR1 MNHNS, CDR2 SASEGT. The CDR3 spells CASSSPGRRDSPLHF. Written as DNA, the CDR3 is TGTGCCAGCAGTTCCCCCGGGAGGCGGGATTCACCCCTCCACTTT.

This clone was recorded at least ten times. Here the CDR3 reads CASSEGRGGIPPDNEQFF. In DNA, the CDR3 is TGCGCCAGCAGTGAGGGTCGGGGAGGGATCCCACCCGACAATGAGCAGTTCTTC. The V and J genes are TRBV10-1 and TRBJ2-1, with TRBD2 matching over 7 bases. Germline CDR1 WNHNN, CDR2 SYGVQD (reference sequence). Trimming took 2 bases from V and 5 from J; bases not matched to a gene: 15. The CDR3 is 18 amino acids.

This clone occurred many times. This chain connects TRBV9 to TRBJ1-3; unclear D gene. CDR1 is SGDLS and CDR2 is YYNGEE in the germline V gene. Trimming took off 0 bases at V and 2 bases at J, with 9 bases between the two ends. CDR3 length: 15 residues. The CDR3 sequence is CASSVAVATGNTIYF. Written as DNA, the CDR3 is TGTGCCAGCAGCGTAGCTGTGGCCACTGGAAACACCATATATTTT. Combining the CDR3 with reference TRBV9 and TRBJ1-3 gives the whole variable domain DSGVTQTPKHLITATGQRVTLRCSPRSGDLSVYWYQQSLDQGLQFLIQYYNGEERAKGNILERFSAQQFPDLHSELNLSSLELGDSALYFCASSVAVATGNTIYFGEGSWLTVV.

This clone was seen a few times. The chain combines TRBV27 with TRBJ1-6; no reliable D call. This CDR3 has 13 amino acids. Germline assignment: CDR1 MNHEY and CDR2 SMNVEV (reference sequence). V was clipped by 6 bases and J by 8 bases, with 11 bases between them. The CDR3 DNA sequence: TGTGCCAGCAGGGGGTTTGGCGATTCACCCCTCCACTTT. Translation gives CASRGFGDSPLHF.

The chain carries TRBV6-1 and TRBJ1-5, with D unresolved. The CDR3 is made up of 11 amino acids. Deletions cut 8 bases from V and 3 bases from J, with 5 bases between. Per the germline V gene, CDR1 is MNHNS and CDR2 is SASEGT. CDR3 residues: CASFPNQPQHF. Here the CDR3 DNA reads TGTGCCAGCTTCCCCAATCAGCCCCAGCATTTT.

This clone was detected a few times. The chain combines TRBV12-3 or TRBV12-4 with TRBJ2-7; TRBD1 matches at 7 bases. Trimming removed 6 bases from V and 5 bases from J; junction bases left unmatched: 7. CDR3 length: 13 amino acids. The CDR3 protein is CASSLNRGHEQYF. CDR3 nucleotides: TGTGCCAGCAGCCTAAACAGGGGCCACGAGCAGTACTTC.

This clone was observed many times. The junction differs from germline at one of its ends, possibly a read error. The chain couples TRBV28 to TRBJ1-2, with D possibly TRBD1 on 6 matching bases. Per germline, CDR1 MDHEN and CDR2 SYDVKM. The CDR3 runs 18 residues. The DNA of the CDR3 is TGTGCCAGCGGTTTATGGGGGGCAGCTCTTGGAAAGACCTATGGCTACACCTTC. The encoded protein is CASGLWGAALGKTYGYTF.

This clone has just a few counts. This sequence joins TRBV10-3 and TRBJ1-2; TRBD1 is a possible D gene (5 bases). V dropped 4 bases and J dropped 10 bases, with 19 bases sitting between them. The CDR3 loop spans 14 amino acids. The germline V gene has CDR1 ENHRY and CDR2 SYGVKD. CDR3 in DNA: TGTGCCATCAGTGCCAACAGGTCCAAGGAGGTCTACACCTTC. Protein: CAISANRSKEVYTF.